This paragraph covers one TCR beta chain sequence. What it binds is not known. The entry originates in a study of graft-versus-host responses after intestinal transplantation. About the research overall: Each recipient received anti-thymocyte globulin induction, then tacrolimus and steroids for 3 to 4 years.

Findings and caveats of the study: Some patients had graft-donor T cell macrochimerism. In their allografts, the ratios of graft-versus-host to host-versus-graft T cell clones were high.

Produced via immunoSEQ multiplex PCR; TCRdb's table is partial and in-frame only. The data contain roughly 70,000 clones, under 90% of them singletons. Trimming removed 6 bases from V and 7 bases from J; junction bases left unmatched: 7. The CDR3 length is 14 residues. The germline V gene encodes CDR1 ENHRY and CDR2 SYGVKD. The receptor was derived from a human donor who was the organ donor for an intestinal transplant. The J gene is TRBJ1-5, the V gene TRBV10-3, with 9 bases fitting TRBD1. The material was unstimulated CD4+ T cells sorted from spleen or lymph node cells, obtained before transplant. The CDR3 spells CAIRGQGANQPQHF. The CDR3 coding sequence is TGTGCCATCAGGGGACAGGGAGCCAACCAGCCCCAGCATTTT.